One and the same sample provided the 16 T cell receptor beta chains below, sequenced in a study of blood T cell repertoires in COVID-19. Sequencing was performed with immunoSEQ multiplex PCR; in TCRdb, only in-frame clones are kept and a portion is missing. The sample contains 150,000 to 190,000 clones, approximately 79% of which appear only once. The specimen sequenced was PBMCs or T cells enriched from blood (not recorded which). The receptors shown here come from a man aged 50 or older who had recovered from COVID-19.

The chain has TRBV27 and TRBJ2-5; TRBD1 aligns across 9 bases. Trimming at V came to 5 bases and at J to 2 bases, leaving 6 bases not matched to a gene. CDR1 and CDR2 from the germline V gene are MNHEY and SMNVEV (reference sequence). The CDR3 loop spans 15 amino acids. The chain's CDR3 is CASSPTGGRQETQYF. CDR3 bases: TGTGCCAGCAGTCCGACAGGGGGTCGGCAAGAGACCCAGTACTTC.

CDR3 DNA sequence: TGTGCCAGCAGTTACTCTGGACAGGGCCATAATTCACCCCTCCACTTT. It codes for CASSYSGQGHNSPLHF. This chain uses TRBV6-5 with TRBJ1-6; 8 bases map to TRBD1. V dropped 0 bases and J dropped 5; count of bases not matched to a gene: 3. The CDR3 runs 16 residues. Germline values: CDR1 MNHEY, CDR2 SVGAGI.

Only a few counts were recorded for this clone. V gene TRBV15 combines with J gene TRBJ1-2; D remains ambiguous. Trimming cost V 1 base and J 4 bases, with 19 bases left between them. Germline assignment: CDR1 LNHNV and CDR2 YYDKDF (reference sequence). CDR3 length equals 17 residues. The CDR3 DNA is TGTGCCACCAGCAGAGGTTCATCGCACGAGGCCCTCTATGGCTACACCTTC. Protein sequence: CATSRGSSHEALYGYTF.

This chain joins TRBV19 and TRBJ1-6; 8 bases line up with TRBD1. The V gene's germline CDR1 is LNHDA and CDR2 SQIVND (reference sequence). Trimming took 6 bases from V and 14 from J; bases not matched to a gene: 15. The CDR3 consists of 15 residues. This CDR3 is CASSDSPGTGPTLHF. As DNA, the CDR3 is TGTGCCAGTAGCGATAGCCCCGGGACAGGACCCACCCTCCACTTT.

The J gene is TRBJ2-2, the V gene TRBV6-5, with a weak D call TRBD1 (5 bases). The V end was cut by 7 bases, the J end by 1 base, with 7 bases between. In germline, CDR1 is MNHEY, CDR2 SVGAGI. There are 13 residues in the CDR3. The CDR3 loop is CASTTGNTGELFF. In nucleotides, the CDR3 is TGTGCCAGCACCACAGGGAACACCGGGGAGCTGTTTTTT.

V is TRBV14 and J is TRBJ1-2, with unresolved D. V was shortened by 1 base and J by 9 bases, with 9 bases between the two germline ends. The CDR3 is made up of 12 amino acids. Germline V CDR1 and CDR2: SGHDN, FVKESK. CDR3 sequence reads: CASSQVRGSYTF. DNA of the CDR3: TGTGCCAGCAGCCAAGTTCGGGGAAGCTACACCTTC.

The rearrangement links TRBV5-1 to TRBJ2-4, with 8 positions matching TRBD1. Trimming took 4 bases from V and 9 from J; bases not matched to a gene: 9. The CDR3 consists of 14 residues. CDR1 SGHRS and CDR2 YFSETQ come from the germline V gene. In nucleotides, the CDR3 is TGCGCCAGCAGCCCGGGACAGGCCGTACCCATTCAGTACTTC. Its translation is CASSPGQAVPIQYF.

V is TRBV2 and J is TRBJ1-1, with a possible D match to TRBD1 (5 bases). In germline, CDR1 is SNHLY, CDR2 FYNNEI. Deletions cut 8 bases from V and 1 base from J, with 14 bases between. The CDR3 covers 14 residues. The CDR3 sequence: CASSRRQKNTEAFF. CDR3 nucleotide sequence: TGTGCCAGCTCGAGAAGACAGAAGAACACTGAAGCTTTCTTT. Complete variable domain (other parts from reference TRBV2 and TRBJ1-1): EPEVTQTPSHQVTQMGQEVILRCVPISNHLYFYWYRQILGQKVEFLVSFYNNEISEKSEIFDDQFSVERPDGSNFTLKIRSTKLEDSAMYFCASSRRQKNTEAFFGQGTRLTVV.

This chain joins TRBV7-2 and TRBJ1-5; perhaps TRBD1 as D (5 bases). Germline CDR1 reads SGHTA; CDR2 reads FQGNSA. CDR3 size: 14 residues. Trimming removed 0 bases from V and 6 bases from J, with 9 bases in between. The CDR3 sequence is CASSLAWGGQPQHF. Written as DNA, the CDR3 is TGTGCCAGCAGCTTAGCCTGGGGCGGTCAGCCCCAGCATTTT.

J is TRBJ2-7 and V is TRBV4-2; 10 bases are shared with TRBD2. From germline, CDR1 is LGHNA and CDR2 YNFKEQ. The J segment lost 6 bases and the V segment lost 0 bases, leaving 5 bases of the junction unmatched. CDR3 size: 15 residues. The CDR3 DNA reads TGTGCCAGCAGCCAAGATTTAGCGGGGGGCGGCGAGCAGTACTTC. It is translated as CASSQDLAGGGEQYF.

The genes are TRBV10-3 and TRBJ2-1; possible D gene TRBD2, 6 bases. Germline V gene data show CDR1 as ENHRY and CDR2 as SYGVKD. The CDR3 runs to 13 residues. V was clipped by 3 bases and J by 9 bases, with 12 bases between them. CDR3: CAISDEGRGEQFF. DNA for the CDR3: TGTGCCATCAGTGACGAGGGGCGGGGTGAGCAGTTCTTC.

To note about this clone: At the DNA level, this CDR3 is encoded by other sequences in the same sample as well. The CDR3 spells CASSATGAGNTIYF. The CDR3 nucleotides read TGTGCCAGCAGCGCAACAGGGGCTGGAAACACCATATATTTT. The J gene is TRBJ1-3, the V gene TRBV9, with 7 bases that match TRBD1. The CDR3 covers 14 residues. The V and J ends lost 3 bases and 2 bases, in that order; junction bases with no gene match: 2. Germline lookup yields CDR1 SGDLS and CDR2 YYNGEE.

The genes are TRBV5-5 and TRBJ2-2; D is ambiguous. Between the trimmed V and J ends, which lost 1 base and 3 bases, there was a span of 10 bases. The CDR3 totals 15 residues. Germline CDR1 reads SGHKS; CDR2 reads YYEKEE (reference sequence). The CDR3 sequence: CASSLSGLYTGELFF. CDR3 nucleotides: TGTGCCAGCAGCTTGTCCGGTCTCTACACCGGGGAGCTGTTTTTT.

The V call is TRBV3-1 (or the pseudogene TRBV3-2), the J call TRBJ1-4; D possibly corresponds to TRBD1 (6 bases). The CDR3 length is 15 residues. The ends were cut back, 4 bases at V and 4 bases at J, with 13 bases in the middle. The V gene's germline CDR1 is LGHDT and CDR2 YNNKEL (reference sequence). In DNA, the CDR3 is TGTGCCAGCAGCCGAGAACAGGGAAGTAATGAAAAACTGTTTTTT. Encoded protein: CASSREQGSNEKLFF.

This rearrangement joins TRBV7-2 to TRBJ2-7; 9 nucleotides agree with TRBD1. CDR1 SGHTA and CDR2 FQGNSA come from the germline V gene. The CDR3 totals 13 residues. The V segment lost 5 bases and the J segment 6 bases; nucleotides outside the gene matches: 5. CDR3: CASSQRQGGEQYF. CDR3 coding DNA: TGTGCCAGCAGCCAAAGACAGGGGGGCGAGCAGTACTTC.

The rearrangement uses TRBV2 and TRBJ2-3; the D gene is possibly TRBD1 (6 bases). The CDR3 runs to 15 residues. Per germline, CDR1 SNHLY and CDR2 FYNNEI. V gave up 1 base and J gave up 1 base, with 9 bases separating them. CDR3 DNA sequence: TGTGCCAGCAGTGAAGGGGGACAAGGCACAGATACGCAGTATTTT. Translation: CASSEGGQGTDTQYF.